Given below is one TCR beta chain in context. With only one base between it and a far larger clone, this is likely a read error. Primers used for first-strand cDNA, a TRAV- and TRBV-specific set, covered both alpha and beta chains. The PCR that amplified TCRs ran for about 20 cycles, relying on a constant-region primer and a V-primer adapter. It was by in vitro transcription that isolated mRNA was amplified. Via MiXCR, TCRdb re-called the reads, giving one row per CDR3 protein. Here the sample spans under 110,000 distinct CDR3 sequences, under 25% being singletons. This record comes from a study of low-dose radiotherapy and immunotherapy resistance in tumors. About the study: Aspirin was taken orally at 300 mg daily by patients, and this continued for four cycles from cycle 1 day 1.

Germline CDR1 is SNHLY and CDR2 is FYNNEI. The CDR3 has 16 amino acids. The time point here: after trial treatment. Treatment defined: LDRT plus nivolumab, ipilimumab, low-dose cyclophosphamide and aspirin (RACIN trial). Treatment of the donors consisted of nivolumab and ipilimumab (plus aspirin, low-dose cyclophosphamide and low-dose radiotherapy). Eligible patients had advanced solid tumors lacking tumor-infiltrating lymphocytes. The TCR sequence derives from a male donor with prostate cancer. The rearrangement uses TRBV2 and TRBJ1-1; TRBD1 might be the D (5 bases). Sequencing used PBMCs, obtained after low-dose radiotherapy plus immunotherapy. CDR3 DNA sequence: TGTTCCAGCAGCTCTGCGGGGCTCCAAGGGAACACTGAAGCTTTCTTT. Translation gives CSSSSAGLQGNTEAFF.